The 3 T cell receptor beta chains in this list originate from one sample, sequenced in a study of Graves' ophthalmopathy and Graves' hyperthyroidism. From RNA, the CDR3 regions of TCR beta chains were amplified and sequenced. First-round RT-PCR used HTBI primers; second-round multiplex PCR followed. TCRdb redid the calling of the multiplex PCR reads with MiXCR, one entry per CDR3 protein. This table holds around 670,000 distinct CDR3 sequences, roughly two fifths found once. Material: peripheral blood. Receptors were obtained from an adult man with Graves' ophthalmopathy.

This clonotype turned up a few times. This may arise from a read error, as a much more abundant clone is one base away. This chain links TRBV5-4 with TRBJ1-1; D gene unclear. Germline CDR1 reads SGHNT; CDR2 reads YYREEE (reference sequence). V lost 1 base and J lost 1, with 8 bases in between. The CDR3 loop spans 14 amino acids. For the CDR3, the DNA is TGTGCCAGCAGCTTGACAGCCTCGAACACTGAAGCTTTCTTT. Protein product: CASSLTASNTEAFF.

This clonotype was seen ten or more times. The chain is built from TRBV6-1 and TRBJ2-6, with D uncertain. This CDR3 has 13 residues. Trimming took 6 bases from V and 12 from J, leaving 15 bases between them. The germline CDR1 and CDR2 sequences are MNHNS and SASEGT. For the CDR3, the DNA is TGTGCCAGCAGCGTCGACTGGGGTGGCGTCCTGACTTTC. Amino acids: CASSVDWGGVLTF.

A remark on this clonotype: A much bigger clone sits one base away, suggesting this may be a read error. The V call is TRBV29-1, the J call TRBJ2-5; TRBD2 agrees at 7 bases. V dropped 7 bases and J dropped 7; count of bases not matched to a gene: 15. This CDR3 has 14 residues. Germline V gene data show CDR1 as SQVTM and CDR2 as ANQGSEA. The CDR3 reads CSAKTPGGYGTQYF. In DNA, the CDR3 is TGCAGCGCTAAGACCCCGGGAGGTTATGGGACCCAGTACTTC.